The clone carrying this TCR beta chain was detected ten times or more. Its target is not known. In germline, CDR1 is ENHRY, CDR2 SYGVKD. Deletions cut 3 bases from V and 0 bases from J, with 6 bases between. This CDR3 comprises 13 residues. The data were obtained in a study of T cells after yellow fever vaccination. Overall study: Low-cell-number fractions were prepared with SMART-Seq v4 Ultra Low Input. Study-level findings and limits: By day 5 rather than day 15, the secondary response had peaked, though it was weaker. Abundant bulk-population clonotypes could contaminate the FACS-sorted repertoires. Post-booster repertoires contained most primary-vaccination clones again (roughly 97% CD4, about 90% CD8).

Via MiXCR, TCRdb re-called the 5' RACE reads, giving one row per CDR3 protein. The repertoire consists of 90,000 to 130,000 distinct CDR3 sequences, with 8.4% occurring once and the leading ten covering around 25%. This sequence originates from a man aged 25-45 years who received the YFV17D yellow fever vaccine. This sequence joins TRBV10-3 and TRBJ2-7, with D unclear. Sequencing used CD8+ T cells sorted from PBMCs, obtained 45 days after the yellow fever booster vaccination. The CDR3 nucleotides read TGTGCCATCAGTGAAGGCTACTCCTACGAGCAGTACTTC. Protein: CAISEGYSYEQYF.